This T cell receptor (beta chain) was profiled in a study of T cell repertoires in cytomegalovirus infection. Study-wide context: CMV infection and matching HLA type were both indicated by public TCR beta signatures.

Using its own MiXCR run on the reads, TCRdb lists one record per CDR3 protein. The sample yields hundreds of thousands of distinct CDR3 sequences, about 33% seen once. As concerns this clonotype: What it recognizes is unknown.

Germline loops: CDR1 SGHNT, CDR2 YYREEE (reference sequence). The V end was cut by 7 bases, the J end by 3 bases, with 13 bases between. The CDR3 runs to 13 residues. The sequenced sample was cultured PBMCs, obtained from culture after CMV antigen stimulation. This rearrangement joins TRBV5-4 to TRBJ2-5; D is unclear. The sequence came from a human donor in good health (CMV status not recorded). Some clones in this sample may be carry-over from other donors' samples. CDR3 sequence: CASADPSKETQYF. CDR3 DNA sequence: TGTGCCAGCGCCGACCCCAGTAAAGAGACCCAGTACTTC.